The rows below give T cell receptor beta chains drawn from one sample of a study of OX40 agonist ivuxolimab in advanced cancers. Sequencing was performed with immunoSEQ multiplex PCR; in TCRdb, only in-frame clones are kept and a portion is missing. The sample has around 76,000 clones; 60% to 80% are singletons. Sequencing used CD4+ or CD8+ T cells sorted from blood, obtained in a trial of the OX40 agonist ivuxolimab. These receptor sequences come from an adult with an advanced solid tumor such as melanoma, head and neck, liver or kidney cancer. Both conserved end residues are part of each CDR3.

V	J	CDR3
TRBV18	TRBJ2-2	CASSPPGPLNTGELFF
TRBV7-3	TRBJ1-2	CASSPTPQGVKGYTF
TRBV28	TRBJ1-6	CASTTFYNSPLHF
TRBV7-2	TRBJ1-1	CASSPPARAAEAFF
TRBV5-4	TRBJ2-3	CASSRGLAGGRPDTQYF
TRBV5-6	TRBJ1-2	CASSLYRDLNYGYTF
TRBV4-3	TRBJ1-4	CASSQGGNVGEKLFF
TRBV7-9	TRBJ2-3	CASSSSGGGSDTQYF
TRBV5-1	TRBJ2-7	CASSLASGAEQYF
TRBV7-9	TRBJ2-1	CASSLGGGPSSYNEQFF
TRBV7-2	TRBJ2-7	CASSPILRLLSSYEQYF
TRBV5-6	TRBJ2-5	CASSLTVQETQYF
TRBV9	TRBJ2-5	CASSGEAETQYF
TRBV27	TRBJ2-3	CASSLDIPADTQYF
TRBV7-2	TRBJ1-1	CASSLAGAGNTEAFF
TRBV27	TRBJ2-2	CASRPGRARGELFF
TRBV6-6	TRBJ2-7	CASSYSGEAEQYF
TRBV7-2	TRBJ1-5	CASSLAAQPQHF
TRBV19	TRBJ2-2	CASAYPGLPPGELFF
TRBV30	TRBJ2-5	CAWRDPVAGETQYF
TRBV7-2	TRBJ1-3	CASSLAGAEGNTIYF
TRBV9	TRBJ1-1	CASSVDGDTEAFF
TRBV7-6	TRBJ2-5	CASSLAATGYRAETQYF
TRBV2	TRBJ1-2	CASSAVLGQGFGYTF
TRBV6-7	TRBJ2-3	CASSYSRGGYTASTDTQYF
TRBV6-6	TRBJ1-5	CASSQGGGNQPQHF